One sample yielded the 26 T cell receptor beta chains listed below, sequenced in a study of blood T cell repertoires in COVID-19. Data came from immunoSEQ multiplex PCR; TCRdb stores just in-frame clones and leaves some out. The table lists under 80,000 clones, about 86% of them singletons, with 3.5% to 5% in the top ten. Sequencing used peripheral blood. These receptors originate from a man aged 45-65 years with active COVID-19.

The rearrangement uses TRBV5-6 and TRBJ2-7; 8 bases agree with TRBD2. Unmatched junction bases numbered 10, after V lost 2 bases and J lost 0 bases. This CDR3 comprises 17 residues. CDR1 is SGHDT and CDR2 is YYEEEE in the germline V gene. CDR3 amino acids: CASSLRGLAPSSYEQYF. The CDR3, as DNA: TGTGCCAGCAGCTTACGCGGACTAGCCCCTAGCTCCTACGAGCAGTACTTC. The whole variable domain, filled in from reference TRBV5-6 and TRBJ2-7, reads DAGVTQSPTHLIKTRGQQVTLRCSPKSGHDTVSWYQQALGQGPQFIFQYYEEEERQRGNFPDRFSGHQFPNYSSELNVNALLLGDSALYLCASSLRGLAPSSYEQYFGPGTRLTVT.

V gene TRBV6-5 combines with J gene TRBJ2-2; D gene uncertain. CDR3 length: 13 residues. The germline V and J ends were trimmed by 7 bases and 2 bases, with 8 bases remaining between them. From germline, CDR1 is MNHEY and CDR2 SVGAGI. The CDR3 bases are TGTGCCAGCAAGTCCACAAACACCGGGGAGCTGTTTTTT. Translated, it gives CASKSTNTGELFF.

The chain couples TRBV7-8 to TRBJ2-1, with 7 bases aligning to TRBD1. CDR1 and CDR2 (germline): SGHVS, FQNEAQ. The V and J ends lost 0 bases and 4 bases, in that order; junction bases with no gene match: 0. The CDR3 has 14 amino acids. CDR3 in amino acids: CASSLAGQYNEQFF. The CDR3 nucleotides are TGTGCCAGCAGCTTAGCGGGACAGTACAATGAGCAGTTCTTC.

There are a few counts of this clone. V gene TRBV21-1 combines with J gene TRBJ2-2; the D call TRBD1 from the table was never checked on the DNA. TRBV21-1 is a pseudogene. This CDR3 contains 15 residues. This CDR3 is CASKAYRGKAGELFF. DNA of the CDR3: TGTGCCAGCAAGGCCTACAGGGGGAAGGCCGGGGAGCTGTTTTTT.

This clone was seen a single time. The chain links TRBV5-5 to TRBJ1-2; D remains ambiguous. Per germline, CDR1 SGHKS and CDR2 YYEKEE (reference sequence). With 4 bases removed from V and 4 bases from J, the gap between germline ends came to 17 bases. The CDR3 has 15 amino acids. This CDR3 is CASSPSGIPGYGYTF. CDR3 nucleotides: TGTGCCAGCAGCCCAAGCGGGATTCCGGGCTATGGCTACACCTTC.

The sample holds a few counts of this clone. The V and J genes are TRBV24-1 and TRBJ2-3, with 9 bases matching TRBD1. The length of the CDR3 is 15 residues. The germline CDR1 and CDR2 sequences are KGHDR and SFDVKD. V lost 12 bases to trimming and J lost 4 bases; unmatched junction nucleotides: 13. In nucleotides, the CDR3 is TGTGCCGCCGGCGGATACAGGGGGCGGGCAGATACGCAGTATTTT. The encoded protein is CAAGGYRGRADTQYF.

This clone was detected once. The CDR3 is CASSQGLATQYF. The CDR3 DNA is TGTGCCAGCAGCCAAGGCCTAGCGACCCAGTACTTC. The chain joins TRBV14 to TRBJ2-5; TRBD2 is a possible D gene (5 bases). Germline loops: CDR1 SGHDN, CDR2 FVKESK. This CDR3 contains 12 residues. The V gene lost 1 base and the J gene lost 7 bases, with 7 bases spanning the gap.

CDR3 sequence reads: CATEEADTQYF. CDR3 nucleotide sequence: TGTGCCACCGAAGAGGCAGATACGCAGTATTTT. The chain carries TRBV11-3 and TRBJ2-3; D uncertain. CDR1 and CDR2 (germline): SGHNT, YENEEA. This CDR3 contains 11 residues. V gave up 10 bases and J gave up 4 bases, with 9 bases separating them. Based on the CDR3 plus reference TRBV11-3 and TRBJ2-3, the full variable domain is EAGVVQSPRYKIIEKKQPVAFWCNPISGHNTLYWYLQNLGQGPELLIRYENEEAVDDSQLPKDRFSAERLKGVDSTLKIQPAELGDSAVYLCATEEADTQYFGPGTRLTVL.

The chain couples TRBV11-1 to TRBJ2-5, with D unresolved. Germline CDR1 SGHAT, CDR2 FQDESV (reference sequence). The CDR3 extends over 11 amino acids. The V gene lost 2 bases and the J gene lost 4 bases, with 2 bases spanning the gap. The CDR3: CASSLRETQYF. The DNA for the CDR3 is TGTGCCAGCAGCTTACGAGAGACCCAGTACTTC.

The chain uses TRBV7-2 and TRBJ2-7; tentative D call: TRBD2 (6 bases). The CDR3 runs 13 residues. Trimming cost V 1 base and J 4 bases, with 8 bases left between them. Per the germline V gene, CDR1 is SGHTA and CDR2 is FQGNSA. CDR3 in amino acids: CASSLVGGYEQYF. The CDR3 DNA follows: TGTGCCAGCAGCTTAGTCGGGGGATACGAGCAGTACTTC.

This chain joins TRBV4-3 and TRBJ2-7; 7 bases line up with TRBD1. From germline, CDR1 is LGHNA and CDR2 YSLEER. The CDR3 is 13 residues long. J lost 6 bases, V lost 6 bases, and 8 bases had no gene match. Here the CDR3 reads CASSRQGSGEQYF. DNA for the CDR3: TGCGCCAGCAGTAGACAGGGATCGGGCGAGCAGTACTTC.

The rearrangement links TRBV28 to TRBJ1-2; TRBD1 is a possible D gene (5 bases). Germline V lookup: CDR1 MDHEN, CDR2 SYDVKM. There are 12 residues in the CDR3. The V and J ends lost 1 base and 7 bases respectively, with 7 bases between them. The CDR3 sequence: CASSLYGGGYTF. The CDR3 nucleotides are TGTGCCAGCAGTTTATACGGGGGTGGCTACACCTTC.

CDR3 loop: CASSEPLAKNIQYF. The CDR3 coding sequence is TGTGCCAGCAGTGAACCATTAGCCAAAAACATTCAGTACTTC. The rearrangement joins TRBV2 to TRBJ2-4; D gene uncertain. With 2 bases removed from V and 0 bases from J, the gap between germline ends came to 5 bases. CDR1 is SNHLY, CDR2 FYNNEI, per germline. This CDR3 spans 14 amino acids.

The chain combines TRBV5-1 with TRBJ2-7; TRBD2 matches 9 bases. In germline, CDR1 is SGHRS, CDR2 YFSETQ. CDR3 length equals 17 residues. The ends lost 5 bases at V and 3 bases at J; junction bases unmatched: 15. The CDR3 loop reads CASRVGYSGSKDYEQYF. The CDR3 DNA is TGCGCCAGCAGAGTGGGGTATAGCGGGAGTAAAGACTACGAGCAGTACTTC.

The genes are TRBV6-5 and TRBJ2-7; D call uncertain. The V and J ends lost 2 bases and 7 bases respectively, with 21 bases between them. Germline-derived CDR1 and CDR2 are MNHEY and SVGAGI. The CDR3 covers 16 residues. The CDR3 loop reads CASSYGASLLPWEQYF. Written as DNA, the CDR3 is TGTGCCAGCAGTTACGGTGCGTCCCTTCTCCCTTGGGAGCAGTACTTC.

This clone was seen more than once but under ten times. The V call is TRBV7-9, the J call TRBJ2-3; possibly TRBD1 for D (6 bases). CDR3 length: 11 residues. The germline V gene encodes CDR1 SEHNR and CDR2 FQNEAQ (reference sequence). Trimming removed 8 bases from V and 5 bases from J, with 8 bases in between. CDR3 region: CASVQGDTQYF. The CDR3 DNA is TGTGCCAGCGTACAGGGAGATACGCAGTATTTT.

J is TRBJ2-1 and V is TRBV7-9, with 13 bases that match TRBD2. CDR3 size: 16 residues. V lost 5 bases, J lost 7 bases, and 8 bases stayed unmatched. Germline values: CDR1 SEHNR, CDR2 FQNEAQ (reference sequence). The CDR3 here is CASSTRTSGSGNEQFF. CDR3 bases: TGTGCCAGCAGCACGAGGACTAGCGGGAGTGGTAATGAGCAGTTCTTC.

V and J are TRBV11-3 and TRBJ2-1; possible D gene TRBD1, 5 bases. The germline V and J ends were trimmed by 7 bases and 10 bases, with 17 bases remaining between them. The CDR3 runs 13 residues. The germline CDR1 and CDR2 sequences are SGHNT and YENEEA. The CDR3 region is CASIEFPGQEQFF. DNA of the CDR3: TGTGCCAGCATCGAGTTCCCAGGGCAGGAGCAGTTCTTC.

Regarding this clone: The junction and the germline gene differ at one end; a read error may be behind it. V usage is TRBV7-7 and J usage is TRBJ2-3; 16 bases are shared with TRBD2. Germline-derived CDR1 and CDR2 are SSHAT and FNYEAQ (reference sequence). CDR3 size: 17 residues. CDR3 protein: CASSSGTSGGAFDTQYF. CDR3 DNA sequence: TGTGCTAGCAGCTCTGGGACTAGCGGGGGGGCCTTCGATACGCAGTATTTT.

This clone appeared once. The chain has TRBV7-2 and TRBJ2-5; TRBD2 agrees at 7 bases. Per germline, CDR1 SGHTA and CDR2 FQGNSA. The V gene end was trimmed by 5 bases and the J gene end by 5 bases; junction bases not matched to a gene: 8. The CDR3 has 14 amino acids. For the CDR3, the DNA is TGTGCCAGCAGCAGCGGGACTACGAGGGAGACCCAGTACTTC. Its protein is CASSSGTTRETQYF. The full variable domain, its missing parts supplied by reference TRBV7-2 and TRBJ2-5, is GAGVSQSPSNKVTEKGKDVELRCDPISGHTALYWYRQSLGQGLEFLIYFQGNSAPDKSGLPSDRFSAERTGGSVSTLTIQRTQQEDSAVYLCASSSGTTRETQYFGPGTRLLVL.

Remarks on this clone: This CDR3 is also generated by other DNA sequences in the sample. V is TRBV11-3 and J is TRBJ1-1; no definite D call. Germline V lookup: CDR1 SGHNT, CDR2 YENEEA. The CDR3 is 11 amino acids. The ends were cut back, 6 bases at V and 5 bases at J, with 7 bases in the middle. CDR3 nucleotides: TGTGCCAGCAGTCTGAGGACTGAAGCTTTCTTT. It is translated as CASSLRTEAFF.

The chain recombines TRBV2 with TRBJ1-4; 7 positions match TRBD1. Germline lookup yields CDR1 SNHLY and CDR2 FYNNEI. CDR3 size: 15 residues. The V segment lost 2 bases and the J segment 8 bases; nucleotides outside the gene matches: 8. In DNA form, the CDR3 reads TGTGCCAGCAGTGAACGCGGGGACAGAAAGGAAAAACTGTTTTTT. It encodes CASSERGDRKEKLFF.

This sequence joins TRBV28 and TRBJ2-7, with TRBD2 matching 11 bases. V dropped 5 bases and J dropped 5; count of bases not matched to a gene: 5. The CDR3 covers 14 residues. Germline V CDR1 and CDR2: MDHEN, SYDVKM. CDR3 nucleotides: TGTGCCAGCAGTAAGACTAGCGGGAAGAACGAGCAGTACTTC. Amino acid sequence: CASSKTSGKNEQYF.

This chain links TRBV11-3 with TRBJ2-7; a weak D match, TRBD2 (6 bases). CDR3 length: 16 amino acids. The germline V gene encodes CDR1 SGHNT and CDR2 YENEEA. Trimming removed 4 bases from V and 7 bases from J, with 23 bases in between. The CDR3 sequence is CASSSRTPAGLGEQYF. CDR3 coding DNA: TGTGCCAGCAGCTCCCGGACTCCGGCGGGGTTGGGGGAGCAGTACTTC.

The chain joins TRBV24-1 to TRBJ2-1; 13 bases map to TRBD2. Germline V gives CDR1 KGHDR, CDR2 SFDVKD. V gave up 0 bases and J gave up 6 bases; unmatched junction bases: 10. The CDR3 consists of 19 residues. CDR3 region: CATSDLTSGRVPGSNEQFF. Written as DNA, the CDR3 is TGTGCCACCAGTGATTTGACTAGCGGGAGGGTCCCCGGGTCCAATGAGCAGTTCTTC.

The rearrangement joins TRBV3-1 (or the pseudogene TRBV3-2) to TRBJ2-1, with 9 bases lining up with TRBD1. In germline, CDR1 is LGHDT, CDR2 YNNKEL (reference sequence). Losses at the gene ends were 4 bases for V and 9 bases for J; bases not matched to a gene: 10. The CDR3 extends over 15 amino acids. DNA for the CDR3: TGTGCCAGCAGCCCCCCCCGGGACAGGGATGGTGAGCAGTTCTTC. Protein sequence: CASSPPRDRDGEQFF.